These 2 T cell receptor beta chains came from one sample sequenced in a study of cytomegalovirus exposure and HLA in healthy donors. The PCR made use of 60 Vbeta and 13 Jbeta primers. Profiled with immunoSEQ multiplex PCR; TCRdb holds only in-frame clones, not every one. This sample carries about 180,000 clones, 80% of them seen once, and the ten largest clones take roughly 2%. Sequencing used PBMCs. Receptors originate from a woman between 25 and 40 years old in good health and CMV-seronegative.

The chain recombines TRBV5-8 with TRBJ2-3, with 9 nucleotides matching TRBD1. The trim removed 4 bases at V and 8 bases at J, leaving 5 bases unmatched. Per germline, CDR1 SGHTS and CDR2 YDEGEE. The CDR3 runs to 13 residues. For the CDR3, the DNA is TGTGCCAGCAGCCTTGACAGGGGGAGTACGCAGTATTTT. The encoded protein is CASSLDRGSTQYF.

This chain links TRBV7-9 with TRBJ2-5; TRBD1 matches at 8 bases. The germline V gene has CDR1 SEHNR and CDR2 FQNEAQ (reference sequence). This CDR3 comprises 13 residues. Trimming took 6 bases from V and 5 from J; bases not matched to a gene: 5. CDR3 loop: CASRSGGGETQYF. DNA for the CDR3: TGTGCCAGCAGGTCAGGGGGCGGGGAGACCCAGTACTTC.